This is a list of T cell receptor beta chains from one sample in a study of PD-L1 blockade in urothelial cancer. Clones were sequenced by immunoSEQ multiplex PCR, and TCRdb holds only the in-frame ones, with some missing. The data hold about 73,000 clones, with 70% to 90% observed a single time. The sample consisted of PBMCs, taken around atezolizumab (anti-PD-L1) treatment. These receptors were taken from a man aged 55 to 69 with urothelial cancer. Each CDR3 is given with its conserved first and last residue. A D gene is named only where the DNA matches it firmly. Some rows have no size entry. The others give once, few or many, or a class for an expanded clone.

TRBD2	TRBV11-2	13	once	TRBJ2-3	TGTGCCAGCAGCTTAGACGGGAGGTACACGCAGTATTTT	CASSLDGRYTQYF
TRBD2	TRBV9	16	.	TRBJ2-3	TGTGCCAGCAGCGTAGAACTAGCGGGGGGAGCAGATACGCAGTATTTT	CASSVELAGGADTQYF
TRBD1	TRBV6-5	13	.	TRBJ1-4	TGTGCCAGTATGAGCGACAGGGTCCGCGAACTGTTTTTT	CASMSDRVRELFF
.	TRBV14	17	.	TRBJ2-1	TGTGCCAGCAGCCACCCAGACTACCTTAGCTCCTACAATGAGCAGTTCTTC	CASSHPDYLSSYNEQFF
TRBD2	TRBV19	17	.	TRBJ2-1	TGTGCCAGTAGTATAGACGGGATAGCGGGACCCAGCAATGAGCAGTTCTTC	CASSIDGIAGPSNEQFF
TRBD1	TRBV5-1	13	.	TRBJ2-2	TGCGCCAGCAGCGGACAGGGGGCCGGGGAGCTGTTTTTT	CASSGQGAGELFF
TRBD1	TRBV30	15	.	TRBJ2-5	TGTGCCTGGAGCGCGGGACAGGGGGCTGGGGAGACCCAGTACTTC	CAWSAGQGAGETQYF
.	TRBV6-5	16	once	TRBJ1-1	TGTGCCAGCAGTTACCCCGACGCACCCTCAGGCACTGAAGCTTTCTTT	CASSYPDAPSGTEAFF
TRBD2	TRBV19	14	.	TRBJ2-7	TGTGCCAGTAGTGTACGGACTAGCAACTACGAGCAGTACTTC	CASSVRTSNYEQYF
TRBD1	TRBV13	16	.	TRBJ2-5	TGTGCCAGCAGCTTTCGTAAAGGGGGCAGGCGGGAGACCCAGTACTTC	CASSFRKGGRRETQYF
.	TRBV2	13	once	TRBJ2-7	TGTGCCACCCACTGGCAGGCCCGCTACGAGCAGTACTTC	CATHWQARYEQYF
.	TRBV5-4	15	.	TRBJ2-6	TGTGCCAGCAGCTTCCCAGGGCCCGGGGCCAACGTCCTGACTTTC	CASSFPGPGANVLTF
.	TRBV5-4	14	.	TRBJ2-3	TGTGCCAGCAGCTTGGCTGGGCCCACAGATACGCAGTATTTT	CASSLAGPTDTQYF
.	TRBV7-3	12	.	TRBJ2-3	TGTGCCAGCAGCTTCGAGGGAGATACGCAGTATTTT	CASSFEGDTQYF
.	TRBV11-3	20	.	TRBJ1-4	TGTGCCAGCAGCAAAAGGTCCCGTAGACAGTTGGGGACTGGAGATGAAAAACTGTTTTTT	CASSKRSRRQLGTGDEKLFF
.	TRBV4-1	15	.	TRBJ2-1	TGCGCCAGCAGCCAAGAACATCCAGATTACAATGAGCAGTTCTTC	CASSQEHPDYNEQFF
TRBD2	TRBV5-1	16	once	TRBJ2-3	TGCGCCAGCAGCTTGGGACTAGCGGAAAGCACAGATACGCAGTATTTT	CASSLGLAESTDTQYF
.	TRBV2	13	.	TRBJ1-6	TGTGCCAGCAGCGACAGCTTTAATTCACCCCTCCACTTT	CASSDSFNSPLHF
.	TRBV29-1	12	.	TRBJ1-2	TGCAGCGTCGTGGGAACAGGGTCTGGCTACACCTTC	CSVVGTGSGYTF
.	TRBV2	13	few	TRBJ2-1	TGTGCCAGCAGGGTCGGGGGAGTAGGGGAGCAGTTCTTC	CASRVGGVGEQFF
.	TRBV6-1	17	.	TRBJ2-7	TGTGCCAGCAGTGGGGTCTCAGGGATTGTAGGGCTCTACGAGCAGTACTTC	CASSGVSGIVGLYEQYF
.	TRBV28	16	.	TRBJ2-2	TGTGCCAGCAAGGGGTGGGGGGGCCCGAACACCGGGGAGCTGTTTTTT	CASKGWGGPNTGELFF
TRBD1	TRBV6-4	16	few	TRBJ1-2	TGTGCCAGCAGACCCCTCGGACAGGGGGCTAACTATGGCTACACCTTC	CASRPLGQGANYGYTF
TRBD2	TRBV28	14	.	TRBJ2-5	TGTGCCAGCAGTAGTCTAGCGGGAATTCAGACCCAGTACTTC	CASSSLAGIQTQYF
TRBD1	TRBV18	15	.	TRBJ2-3	TGTGCCAGCTCACCTCAAGGGACAGGCACAGATACGCAGTATTTT	CASSPQGTGTDTQYF
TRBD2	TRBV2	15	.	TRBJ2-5	TGTGCCAGCAGTGGACGACTAGCGGGAGGCGAGACCCAGTACTTC	CASSGRLAGGETQYF
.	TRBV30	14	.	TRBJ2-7	TGTGCCGGCTCCATCGGTCGGAAGAACTACGAGCAGTACTTC	CAGSIGRKNYEQYF
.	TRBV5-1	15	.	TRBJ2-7	TGCGCCAGCAGCGGGTACAGAGGAGGGAGCTACGAGCAGTACTTC	CASSGYRGGSYEQYF
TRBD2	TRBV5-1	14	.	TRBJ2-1	TGCGCCAGCAGCTTGCCCGGGGGGGCCAATGAGCAGTTCTTC	CASSLPGGANEQFF
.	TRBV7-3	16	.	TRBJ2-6	TGTGCCAGCAGCTTAACTCGAGGGTCTGGGGCCAACGTCCTGACTTTC	CASSLTRGSGANVLTF
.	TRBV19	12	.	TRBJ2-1	TGTGCCAGTAGCCTGACTAAAAATGAGCAGTTCTTC	CASSLTKNEQFF
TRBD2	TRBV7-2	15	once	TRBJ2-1	TGTGCCAGCAGCTTGACTAGCGGGTTTTACAATGAGCAGTTCTTC	CASSLTSGFYNEQFF
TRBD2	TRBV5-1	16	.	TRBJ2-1	TGCGCCAGCAGCCGGTCTAGCGGGGGAACCTACAATGAGCAGTTCTTC	CASSRSSGGTYNEQFF
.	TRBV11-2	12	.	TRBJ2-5	TGTGCCACCAGACTATACCAAGAGACCCAGTACTTC	CATRLYQETQYF
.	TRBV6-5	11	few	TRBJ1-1	TGTGCCAGCAGTTCCGACACTGAAGCTTTCTTT	CASSSDTEAFF
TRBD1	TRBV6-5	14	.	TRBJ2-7	TGTGCCAGCAGTATCCCGGGACAGGGCTACGAGCAGTACTTC	CASSIPGQGYEQYF
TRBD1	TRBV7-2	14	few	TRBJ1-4	TGTGCCAGCAGCACGGGACAGGGGGCGTTGGAACTGTTTTTT	CASSTGQGALELFF
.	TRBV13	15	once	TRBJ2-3	TGTGCCAGCAGCCCTGCGCCGGGGAACACAGATACGCAGTATTTT	CASSPAPGNTDTQYF
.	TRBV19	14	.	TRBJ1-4	TGTGCCAGTACCCTGGGGGGAACTAATGAAAAACTGTTTTTT	CASTLGGTNEKLFF
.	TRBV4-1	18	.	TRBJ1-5	TGCGCCAGCAGCCGTCGGTTCGAGTTTGGTGATAGCAATCAGCCCCAGCATTTT	CASSRRFEFGDSNQPQHF
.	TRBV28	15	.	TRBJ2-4	TGTGCCAGCAGTTTAGGTGGGGCAGGTCAAAACATTCAGTACTTC	CASSLGGAGQNIQYF
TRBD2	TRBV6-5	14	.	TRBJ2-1	TGTGCCAGCAGTTCTAGCGGGAGAAACAATGAGCAGTTCTTC	CASSSSGRNNEQFF